Below, 16 T cell receptor beta chains from the same sample are listed, as sequenced in a study of blood T cell repertoires in COVID-19. This table comes from immunoSEQ multiplex PCR, and its TCRdb copy is limited to in-frame clones, with some not included. The table has roughly 160,000 clones, under 85% seen once. The material sequenced was PBMCs or T cells enriched from blood (not recorded which). All receptors come from a man aged 45-65 years who had recovered from COVID-19.

The gene calls are TRBV2 and TRBJ1-2; TRBD1 aligns across 8 bases. The CDR3 consists of 14 residues. In germline, CDR1 is SNHLY, CDR2 FYNNEI. With V trimmed by 7 bases and J by 5 bases, 9 bases remained unmatched. Here the CDR3 DNA reads TGTGCCAGCAAAGAGAGACAGGGGAGATATGGCTACACCTTC. Its protein is CASKERQGRYGYTF.

J is TRBJ1-6 and V is TRBV7-9, with 9 bases matching TRBD1. This CDR3 has 15 amino acids. The V segment lost 5 bases and the J segment 7 bases; nucleotides outside the gene matches: 6. Germline CDR1 is SEHNR and CDR2 is FQNEAQ (reference sequence). CDR3 DNA sequence: TGTGCCAGCAGCCCTTGGACAGGGGAAAATTCACCCCTCCACTTT. Translated: CASSPWTGENSPLHF.

The chain couples TRBV4-1 to TRBJ1-2, with 7 bases that match TRBD1. The V gene end was trimmed by 1 base and the J gene end by 4 bases; junction bases not matched to a gene: 9. This CDR3 has 16 residues. Germline V CDR1 and CDR2: MGHRA, YSYEKL. The CDR3 region is CASSQAPGQPFYGYTF. The CDR3 DNA reads as TGCGCCAGCAGCCAAGCACCGGGACAGCCTTTCTATGGCTACACCTTC.

The chain uses TRBV5-1 and TRBJ2-3; 10 bases are a match to TRBD2. This CDR3 region has 15 residues. Germline loops: CDR1 SGHRS, CDR2 YFSETQ. With 5 bases clipped from V and 5 bases from J, the junction kept 8 bases outside the gene matches. CDR3 bases: TGCGCCAGCAGGAGCCAGCGGGGGGGTGGAGATACGCAGTATTTT. It encodes CASRSQRGGGDTQYF.

The rearrangement uses TRBV6-5 and TRBJ1-6; TRBD1 agrees at 7 bases. Losses at the gene ends were 0 bases for V and 10 bases for J; bases not matched to a gene: 3. The length of the CDR3 is 14 residues. CDR1 MNHEY and CDR2 SVGAGI come from the germline V gene. Here the CDR3 DNA reads TGTGCCAGCAGTTACTCGACAGGGACATCACCCCTCCACTTT. Amino acid sequence: CASSYSTGTSPLHF.

The chain joins TRBV3-1 (or the pseudogene TRBV3-2) to TRBJ2-7, with a possible D match to TRBD2 (5 bases). V was cut by 1 base and J by 6 bases, with 22 bases left in between. This CDR3 contains 17 residues. Germline assignment: CDR1 LGHDT and CDR2 YNNKEL (reference sequence). The CDR3 DNA is TGTGCCAGCAGCCAAGCCAGCAAGGTATCGACTACGAGCGAGCAGTACTTC. As protein: CASSQASKVSTTSEQYF.

The chain joins TRBV7-2 to TRBJ2-3; possibly TRBD2 for D (5 bases). Per the germline V gene, CDR1 is SGHTA and CDR2 is FQGNSA. The CDR3 contains 15 residues. V was pared by 5 bases and J by 1 base, with 13 bases between. In DNA form, the CDR3 reads TGTGCCAGCAGCCCGAATACGCGGGGCACAGATACGCAGTATTTT. Amino acids: CASSPNTRGTDTQYF.

The chain employs TRBV9 and TRBJ2-4, with a possible D match to TRBD2 (7 bases). This CDR3 is 15 amino acids long. Trimming stripped 4 bases from V and 7 bases from J, with 18 bases between. The germline gives CDR1 SGDLS, CDR2 YYNGEE. The CDR3 loop reads CASSLGGQGANIQYF. The DNA for the CDR3 is TGTGCCAGCAGCCTCGGGGGGCAGGGCGCGAACATTCAGTACTTC.

CDR3 residues: CASSFLEGVPQETQYF. The CDR3 DNA reads TGTGCCAGCAGCTTCCTCGAGGGGGTTCCCCAAGAGACCCAGTACTTC. V gene TRBV7-2 combines with J gene TRBJ2-5; TRBD1 is a possible D gene (6 bases). The CDR3 spans 16 residues. V lost 3 bases, J lost 1 base, and 15 bases lay in between. Germline CDR1 and CDR2: SGHTA and FQGNSA.

This clone was found once. The V gene is TRBV7-9, the J gene TRBJ2-3, with 8 nucleotides matching TRBD2. Germline V lookup: CDR1 SEHNR, CDR2 FQNEAQ (reference sequence). V was pared by 5 bases and J by 4 bases, with 11 bases of the junction left unmatched. The CDR3 length is 16 residues. This CDR3 reads CASSLGRGGKADTQYF. The CDR3 DNA sequence: TGTGCCAGCAGCCTAGGACGGGGGGGGAAAGCAGATACGCAGTATTTT.

The chain uses TRBV9 and TRBJ2-3; the match to TRBD2 covers 9 bases. From germline, CDR1 is SGDLS and CDR2 YYNGEE. V shed 2 bases and J 0 bases; nucleotides not matched to a gene: 7. The CDR3 covers 17 residues. In nucleotides, the CDR3 is TGTGCCAGCAGCGTTGGTAGGACTAGCGCCAGCACAGATACGCAGTATTTT. It yields the protein CASSVGRTSASTDTQYF.

The gene calls are TRBV19 and TRBJ1-5; maybe TRBD1 (5 bases). Germline CDR1 reads LNHDA; CDR2 reads SQIVND (reference sequence). CDR3 length equals 14 residues. Trimming took 3 bases from V and 6 from J, leaving 12 bases between them. The CDR3 is CASSMEGPTQPQHF. The CDR3 nucleotides read TGTGCCAGTAGTATGGAGGGGCCGACTCAGCCCCAGCATTTT.

The gene calls are TRBV7-2 and TRBJ2-7, with D unclear. The germline V and J ends were trimmed by 5 bases and 6 bases, with 14 bases remaining between them. This CDR3 region has 13 residues. Germline CDR1 SGHTA, CDR2 FQGNSA. This CDR3 reads CASSPQIPSEQYF. The CDR3, as DNA: TGTGCCAGCAGCCCACAAATCCCCTCCGAGCAGTACTTC.

V usage is TRBV25-1 and J usage is TRBJ1-1, with D possibly being TRBD1 (6 bases). Germline V CDR1 and CDR2: MGHDK, SYGVNS. This CDR3 is built from 13 residues. The V end lost 8 bases, the J end lost 4 bases, and 14 bases lay between the germline ends. The CDR3: CASGRGGGTEAFF. The CDR3 nucleotides are TGTGCCAGCGGTAGGGGGGGCGGCACTGAAGCTTTCTTT.

J is TRBJ1-2 and V is TRBV27, with 7 bases lining up with TRBD1. The CDR3 is made up of 12 amino acids. Germline CDR1 and CDR2: MNHEY and SMNVEV (reference sequence). V dropped 9 bases and J dropped 8; count of bases not matched to a gene: 9. The chain's CDR3 is CARGNRGGGYTF. CDR3 in DNA: TGTGCCAGGGGGAACAGGGGAGGCGGCTACACCTTC.

V usage is TRBV5-1 and J usage is TRBJ2-2; TRBD1 might be the D (5 bases). Germline CDR1 and CDR2: SGHRS and YFSETQ. Trimming took 1 base from V and 2 from J, leaving 9 bases between them. CDR3 length: 15 residues. DNA of the CDR3: TGCGCCAGCAGCTTGACAGGTCTTAACACCGGGGAGCTGTTTTTT. This encodes CASSLTGLNTGELFF.